These T cell receptor beta chains were read from a single sample in a study of cytomegalovirus exposure and HLA in healthy donors. Sequencing was performed with immunoSEQ multiplex PCR; in TCRdb, only in-frame clones are kept and a portion is missing. The table has around 300,000 clones, around 86% seen once. Material for sequencing was PBMCs. These receptors were taken from a woman aged 18-30 years in good health and CMV-seronegative. Both conserved end residues are part of each CDR3. D genes are given only for firm matches. The listing skips clone size in some rows; elsewhere it reads once, few, many or a size class.

TRBV9	NA	TRBD1	TRBJ1-1	TGTGCCAGCAGCGTAGACAGGGGGACTGAAGCTTTCTTT	CASSVDRGTEAFF
TRBV4-1	NA	TRBD2	TRBJ2-3	TGCGCCAGCAGCCAAACCGGACTAGCGGGGGCGCGCACAGATACGCAGTATTTT	CASSQTGLAGARTDTQYF
TRBV7-2	NA	NA	TRBJ1-1	TGTGCCAGCAGCTGGGGACTAGGGAACACTGAAGCTTTCTTT	CASSWGLGNTEAFF
TRBV2	once	TRBD1	TRBJ2-1	TGTGCCAGCAGGGGGGACAGTACCTACAATGAGCAGTTCTTC	CASRGDSTYNEQFF
TRBV6-5	NA	NA	TRBJ2-7	TGTGCCAGCAGGACCCCAGGGGCCACCTACGAGCAGTACTTC	CASRTPGATYEQYF
TRBV27	few	NA	TRBJ2-4	TGTGCCAGCAGCCCGACCGGGTCTCCCTATAACATTCAGTACTTC	CASSPTGSPYNIQYF
TRBV2	NA	TRBD1	TRBJ1-6	TGTGCCAGCAGAGATTCGGGACAGAGCTCCTATAATTCACCCCTCCACTTT	CASRDSGQSSYNSPLHF
TRBV6-5	NA	NA	TRBJ2-3	TGTGCCAGCAGTTACTCCCGGGGAGGAGGCACAGATACGCAGTATTTT	CASSYSRGGGTDTQYF
TRBV4-1	NA	NA	TRBJ1-2	TGCGCCAGCAGCCAAGAAATAGTGGGGCGTAATGGCTACACCTTC	CASSQEIVGRNGYTF
TRBV6-5	NA	TRBD2	TRBJ2-1	TGTGCCAGCAGGGGTATAGCGGGAGTCCACAATGAGCAGTTCTTC	CASRGIAGVHNEQFF
TRBV6-5	NA	TRBD2	TRBJ2-7	TGTGCCAGCAGTTACTCGAGCGGGAGTGGTCAGTACTTC	CASSYSSGSGQYF
TRBV5-1	NA	TRBD1	TRBJ1-4	TGCGCCAGCAGCCCCGGGACAGGGAATGAAAAACTGTTTTTT	CASSPGTGNEKLFF
TRBV5-1	once	NA	TRBJ1-1	TGCGCCAGCAGCTTGGCCTCTACGGGCACTGAAGCTTTCTTT	CASSLASTGTEAFF
TRBV27	NA	NA	TRBJ2-2	TGTGCCAGCAGTTTGTCCGGGGGGCGCTTAGCCGGGGAGCTGTTTTTT	CASSLSGGRLAGELFF